Below, one T cell receptor (beta chain) is given with its context. The CDR3 covers 14 residues. Germline assignment: CDR1 MNHNS and CDR2 SASEGT. Trimming removed 5 bases at V and 3 bases at J, with 11 bases between. This sample stems from a study of CD8 T cells in ankylosing spondylitis. TCRdb reanalysed the 5' RACE reads using MiXCR and keeps one entry per CDR3 protein. The sample holds approximately 88,000 distinct CDR3 sequences; about 9% are singletons and the top ten take 4.5% to 5.5%. The chain is built from TRBV6-1 and TRBJ2-1, with a weak D call TRBD2 (7 bases). The clonotype comes from a male donor with ankylosing spondylitis or in good health (not recorded which). The sample taken for sequencing was blood, either unsorted or a sorted T cell fraction (not recorded which). The CDR3: CASSRGGFYNEQFF. The DNA of the CDR3 is TGTGCCAGCAGTAGGGGGGGGTTCTACAATGAGCAGTTCTTC.